This T cell receptor (beta chain) was profiled in a study of HIV-infected children after antiretroviral therapy interruption. Across the whole study: All children had CD4+ count above 500 and viral load below 50 copies/ml. Interruption-arm sampling covered weeks 0, 12, interruption end (24 or 48), and about 3 years post-study.

Treatment specified: PENTA 11 planned treatment interruption arm or continuous ART arm. From thawed PBMCs, naive CD4+ CD45RA+ CD45RO- T cells were sorted. This clonotype was counted many times. The CDR3 consists of 16 residues. Losses at the gene ends were 4 bases for V and 4 bases for J; bases not matched to a gene: 7. Germline V CDR1 and CDR2: SGHRS, YFSETQ. RNA-based 3' RACE libraries used unique molecular identifiers. Each CDR3 protein gets one entry after TCRdb re-called the 3' RACE reads with MiXCR. The sample carries approximately 89,000 distinct CDR3 sequences, less than 7% recorded once. This specimen consisted of CD45RA+ CD4+ T cells from PBMCs, pooled from several time points, obtained from a donor given antiretroviral therapy, either interrupted or continuous. Specified subset: naive CD4+ CD45RA+ CD45RO- T cells. The source is a pool of human donors with HIV. The chain combines TRBV5-1 with TRBJ2-3, with TRBD2 matching 12 bases. The CDR3 protein is CASSPAGLAGPDTQYF. CDR3 in DNA: TGCGCCAGCAGCCCGGCAGGACTAGCGGGGCCAGATACGCAGTATTTT.